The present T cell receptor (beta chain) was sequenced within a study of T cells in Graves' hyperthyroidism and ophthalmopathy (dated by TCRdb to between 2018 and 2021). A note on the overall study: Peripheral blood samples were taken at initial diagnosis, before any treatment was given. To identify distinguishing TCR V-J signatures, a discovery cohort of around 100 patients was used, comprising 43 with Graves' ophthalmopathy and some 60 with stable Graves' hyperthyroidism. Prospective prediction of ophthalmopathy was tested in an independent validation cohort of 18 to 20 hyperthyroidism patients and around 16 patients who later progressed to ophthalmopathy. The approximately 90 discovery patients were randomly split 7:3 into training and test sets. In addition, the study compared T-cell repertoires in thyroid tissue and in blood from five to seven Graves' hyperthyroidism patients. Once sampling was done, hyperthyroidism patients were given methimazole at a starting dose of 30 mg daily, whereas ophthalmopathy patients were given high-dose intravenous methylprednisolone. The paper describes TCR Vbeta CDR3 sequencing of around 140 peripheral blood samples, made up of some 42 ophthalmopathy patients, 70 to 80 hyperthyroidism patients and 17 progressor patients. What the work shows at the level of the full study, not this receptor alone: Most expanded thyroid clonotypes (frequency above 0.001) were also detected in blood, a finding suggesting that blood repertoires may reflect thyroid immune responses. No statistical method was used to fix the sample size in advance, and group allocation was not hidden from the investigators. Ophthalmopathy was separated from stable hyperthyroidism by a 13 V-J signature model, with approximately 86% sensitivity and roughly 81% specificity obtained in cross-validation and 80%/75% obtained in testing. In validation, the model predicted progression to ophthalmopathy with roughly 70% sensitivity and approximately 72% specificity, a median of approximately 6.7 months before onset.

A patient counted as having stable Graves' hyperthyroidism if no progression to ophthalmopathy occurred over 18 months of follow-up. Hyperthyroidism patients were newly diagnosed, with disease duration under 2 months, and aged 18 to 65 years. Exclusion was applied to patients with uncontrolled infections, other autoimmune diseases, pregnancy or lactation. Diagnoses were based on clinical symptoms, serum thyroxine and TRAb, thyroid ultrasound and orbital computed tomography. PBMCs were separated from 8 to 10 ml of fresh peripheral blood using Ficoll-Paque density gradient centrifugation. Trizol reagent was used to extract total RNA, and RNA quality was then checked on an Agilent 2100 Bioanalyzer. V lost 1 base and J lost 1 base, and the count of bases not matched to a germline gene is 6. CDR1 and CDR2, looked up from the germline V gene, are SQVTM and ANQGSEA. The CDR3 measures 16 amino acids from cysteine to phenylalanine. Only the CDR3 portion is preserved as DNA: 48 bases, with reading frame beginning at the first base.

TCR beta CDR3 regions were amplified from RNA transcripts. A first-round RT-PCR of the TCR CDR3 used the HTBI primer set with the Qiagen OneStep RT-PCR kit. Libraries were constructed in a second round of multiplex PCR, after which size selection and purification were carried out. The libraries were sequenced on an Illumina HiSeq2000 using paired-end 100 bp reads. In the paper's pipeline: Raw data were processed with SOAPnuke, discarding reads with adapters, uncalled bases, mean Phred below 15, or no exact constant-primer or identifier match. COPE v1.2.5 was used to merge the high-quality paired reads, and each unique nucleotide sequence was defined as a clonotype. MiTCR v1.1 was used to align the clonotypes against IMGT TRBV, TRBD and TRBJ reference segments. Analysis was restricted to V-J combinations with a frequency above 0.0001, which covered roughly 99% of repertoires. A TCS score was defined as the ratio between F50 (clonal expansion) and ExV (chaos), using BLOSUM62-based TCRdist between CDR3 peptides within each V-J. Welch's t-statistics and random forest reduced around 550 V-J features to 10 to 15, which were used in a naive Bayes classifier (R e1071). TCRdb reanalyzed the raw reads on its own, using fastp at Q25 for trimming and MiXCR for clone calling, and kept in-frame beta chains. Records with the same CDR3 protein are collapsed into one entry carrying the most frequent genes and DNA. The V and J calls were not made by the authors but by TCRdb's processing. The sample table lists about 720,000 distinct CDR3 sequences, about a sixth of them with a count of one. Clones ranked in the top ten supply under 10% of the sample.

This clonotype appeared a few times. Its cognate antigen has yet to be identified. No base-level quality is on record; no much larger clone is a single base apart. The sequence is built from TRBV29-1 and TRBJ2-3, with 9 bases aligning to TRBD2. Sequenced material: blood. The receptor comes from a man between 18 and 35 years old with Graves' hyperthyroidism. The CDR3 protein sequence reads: CSVEGGRAGGTDTQYF. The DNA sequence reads TGCAGCGTTGAAGGCGGGAGGGCCGGGGGCACAGATACGCAGTATTTT.